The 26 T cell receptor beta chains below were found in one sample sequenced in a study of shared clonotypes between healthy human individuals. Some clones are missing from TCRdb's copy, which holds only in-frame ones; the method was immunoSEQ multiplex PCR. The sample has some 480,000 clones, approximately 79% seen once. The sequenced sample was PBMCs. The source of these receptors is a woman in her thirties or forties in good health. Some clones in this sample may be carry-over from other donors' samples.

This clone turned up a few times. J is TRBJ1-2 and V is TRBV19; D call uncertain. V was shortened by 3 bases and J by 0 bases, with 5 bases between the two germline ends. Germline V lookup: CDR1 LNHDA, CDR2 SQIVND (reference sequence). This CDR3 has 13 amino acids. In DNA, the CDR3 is TGTGCCAGTAGTATGACCGCTAACTATGGCTACACCTTC. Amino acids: CASSMTANYGYTF. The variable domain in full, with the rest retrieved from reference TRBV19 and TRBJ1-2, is DGGITQSPKYLFRKEGQNVTLSCEQNLNHDAMYWYRQDPGQGLRLIYYSQIVNDFQKGDIAEGYSVSREKKESFPLTVTSAQKNPTAFYLCASSMTANYGYTFGSGTRLTVV.

DNA for the CDR3: TGTGCCAGCAGTGAAGCAGGGGGCCACACAGATACGCAGTATTTT. Translated, it gives CASSEAGGHTDTQYF. The chain carries TRBV6-1 and TRBJ2-3, with 7 bases fitting TRBD1. CDR1 is MNHNS, CDR2 SASEGT, per germline. This CDR3 is 15 amino acids long. J gave up 2 bases and V 0 bases, and 2 bases lay outside the gene matches.

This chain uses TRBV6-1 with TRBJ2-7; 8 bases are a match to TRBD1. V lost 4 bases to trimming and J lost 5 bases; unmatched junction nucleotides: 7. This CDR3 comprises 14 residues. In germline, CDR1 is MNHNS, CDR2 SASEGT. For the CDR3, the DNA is TGTGCCAGCAGTGGCGACAGGGGTGTGGACGAGCAGTACTTC. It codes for CASSGDRGVDEQYF.

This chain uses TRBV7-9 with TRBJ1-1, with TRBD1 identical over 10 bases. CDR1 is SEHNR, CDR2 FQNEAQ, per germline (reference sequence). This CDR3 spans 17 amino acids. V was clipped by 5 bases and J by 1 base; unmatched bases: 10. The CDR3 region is CASSDRTDRGTNTEAFF. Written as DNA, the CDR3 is TGTGCCAGCAGCGATAGGACGGACAGGGGGACGAACACTGAAGCTTTCTTT.

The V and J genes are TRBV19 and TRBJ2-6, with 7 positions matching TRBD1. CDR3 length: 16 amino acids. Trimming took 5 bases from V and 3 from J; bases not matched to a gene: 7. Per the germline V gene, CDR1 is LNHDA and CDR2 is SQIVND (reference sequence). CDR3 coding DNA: TGTGCCAGTAGTGACACAGGGGTAGGTGGGGCCAACGTCCTGACTTTC. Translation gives CASSDTGVGGANVLTF.

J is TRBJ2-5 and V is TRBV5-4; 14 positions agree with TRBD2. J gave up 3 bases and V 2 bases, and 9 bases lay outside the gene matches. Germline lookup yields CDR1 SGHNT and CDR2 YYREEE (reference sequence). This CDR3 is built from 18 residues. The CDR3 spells CASSLPGLAGVRKETQYF. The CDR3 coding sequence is TGTGCCAGCAGCTTACCGGGACTAGCGGGAGTAAGAAAAGAGACCCAGTACTTC.

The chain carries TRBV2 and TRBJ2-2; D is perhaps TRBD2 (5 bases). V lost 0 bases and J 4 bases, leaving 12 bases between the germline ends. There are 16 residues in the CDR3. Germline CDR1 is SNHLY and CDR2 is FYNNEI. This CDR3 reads CASSEAKRVGTGELFF. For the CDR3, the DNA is TGTGCCAGCAGTGAAGCAAAGAGGGTCGGCACCGGGGAGCTGTTTTTT.

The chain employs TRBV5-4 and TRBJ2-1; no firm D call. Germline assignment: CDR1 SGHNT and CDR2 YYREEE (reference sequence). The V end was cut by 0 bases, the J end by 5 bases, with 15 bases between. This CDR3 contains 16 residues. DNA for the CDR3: TGTGCCAGCAGCTTGGCGTCTAGAGATATAGACAATGAGCAGTTCTTC. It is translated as CASSLASRDIDNEQFF. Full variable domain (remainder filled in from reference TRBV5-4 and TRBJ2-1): ETGVTQSPTHLIKTRGQQVTLRCSSQSGHNTVSWYQQALGQGPQFIFQYYREEENGRGNFPPRFSGLQFPNYSSELNVNALELDDSALYLCASSLASRDIDNEQFFGPGTRLTVL.

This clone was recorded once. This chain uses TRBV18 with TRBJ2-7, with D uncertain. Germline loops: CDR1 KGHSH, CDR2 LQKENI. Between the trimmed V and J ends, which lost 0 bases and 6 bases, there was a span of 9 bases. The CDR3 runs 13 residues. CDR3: CASSPPDAREQYF. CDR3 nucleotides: TGTGCCAGCTCACCACCGGACGCCCGCGAGCAGTACTTC.

CDR3 sequence reads: CASSVDPTSYGYTF. The CDR3 nucleotides read TGTGCCAGCAGCGTAGACCCGACAAGCTATGGCTACACCTTC. V is TRBV9 and J is TRBJ1-2; D is undetermined. CDR1 and CDR2 (germline): SGDLS, YYNGEE. V lost 0 bases to trimming and J lost 4 bases, with 10 bases between them. The CDR3 is made up of 14 amino acids.

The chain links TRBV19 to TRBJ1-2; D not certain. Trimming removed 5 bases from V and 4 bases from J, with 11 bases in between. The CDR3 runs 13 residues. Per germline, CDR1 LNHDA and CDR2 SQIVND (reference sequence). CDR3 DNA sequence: TGTGCCAGTAGTGTCGGGAATCCCTATGGCTACACCTTC. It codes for CASSVGNPYGYTF.

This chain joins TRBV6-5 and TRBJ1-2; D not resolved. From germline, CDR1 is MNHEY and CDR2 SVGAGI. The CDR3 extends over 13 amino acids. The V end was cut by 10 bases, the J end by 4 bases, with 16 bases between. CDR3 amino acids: CATGLQPAYGYTF. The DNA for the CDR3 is TGTGCCACTGGTCTACAGCCTGCCTATGGCTACACCTTC.

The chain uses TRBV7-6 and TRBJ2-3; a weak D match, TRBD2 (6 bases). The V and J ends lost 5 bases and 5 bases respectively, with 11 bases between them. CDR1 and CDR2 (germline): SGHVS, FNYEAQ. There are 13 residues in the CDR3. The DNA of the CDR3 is TGTGCCAGCAGCACAAATAGCGGAGATACGCAGTATTTT. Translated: CASSTNSGDTQYF.

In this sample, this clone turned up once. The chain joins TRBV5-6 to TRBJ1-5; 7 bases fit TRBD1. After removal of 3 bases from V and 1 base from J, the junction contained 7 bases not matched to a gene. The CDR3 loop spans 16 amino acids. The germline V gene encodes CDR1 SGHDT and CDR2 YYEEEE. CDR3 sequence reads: CASSSSGGRSNQPQHF. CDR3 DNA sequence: TGTGCCAGCAGCTCCTCAGGGGGTCGGAGCAATCAGCCCCAGCATTTT.

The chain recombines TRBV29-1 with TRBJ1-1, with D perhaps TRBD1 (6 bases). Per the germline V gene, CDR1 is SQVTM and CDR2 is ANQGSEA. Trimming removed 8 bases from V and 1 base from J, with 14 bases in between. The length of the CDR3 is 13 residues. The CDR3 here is CSSYGGENTEAFF. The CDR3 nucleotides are TGCAGCTCTTACGGGGGCGAGAACACTGAAGCTTTCTTT.

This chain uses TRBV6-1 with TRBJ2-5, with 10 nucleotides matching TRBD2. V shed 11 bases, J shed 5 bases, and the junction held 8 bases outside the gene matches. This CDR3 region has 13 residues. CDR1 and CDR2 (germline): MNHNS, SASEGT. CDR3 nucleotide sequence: TGTGCCGGATCTAGCGGGAGTTGGGAGACCCAGTACTTC. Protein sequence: CAGSSGSWETQYF.

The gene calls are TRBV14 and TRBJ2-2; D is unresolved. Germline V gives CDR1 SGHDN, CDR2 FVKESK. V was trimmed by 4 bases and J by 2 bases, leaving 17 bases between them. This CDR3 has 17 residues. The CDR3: CASSRLALSINTGELFF. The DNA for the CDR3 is TGTGCCAGCAGCCGACTCGCGCTTTCGATTAACACCGGGGAGCTGTTTTTT.

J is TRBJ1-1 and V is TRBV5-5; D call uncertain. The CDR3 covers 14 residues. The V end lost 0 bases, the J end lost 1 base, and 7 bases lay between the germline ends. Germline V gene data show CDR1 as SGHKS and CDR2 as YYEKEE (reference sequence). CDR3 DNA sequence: TGTGCCAGCAGCTTGGGGGTTTCGAACACTGAAGCTTTCTTT. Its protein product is CASSLGVSNTEAFF.

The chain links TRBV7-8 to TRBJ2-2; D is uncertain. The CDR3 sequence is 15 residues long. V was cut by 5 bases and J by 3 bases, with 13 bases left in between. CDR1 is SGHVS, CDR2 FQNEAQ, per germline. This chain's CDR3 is CASSRRSVDTGELFF. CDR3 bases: TGTGCCAGCAGCCGAAGGAGTGTGGACACCGGGGAGCTGTTTTTT.

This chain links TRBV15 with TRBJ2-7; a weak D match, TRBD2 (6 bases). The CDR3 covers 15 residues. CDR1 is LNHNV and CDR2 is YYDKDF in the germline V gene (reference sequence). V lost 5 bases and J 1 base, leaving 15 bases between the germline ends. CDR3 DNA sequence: TGTGCCACCAGCCCGGACGGGAGTCTATCCTACGAGCAGTACTTC. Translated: CATSPDGSLSYEQYF.

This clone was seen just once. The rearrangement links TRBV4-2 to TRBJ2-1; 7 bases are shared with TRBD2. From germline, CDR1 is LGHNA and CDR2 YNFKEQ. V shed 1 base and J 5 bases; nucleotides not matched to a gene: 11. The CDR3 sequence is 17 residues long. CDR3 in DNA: TGTGCCAGCAGCCAAGCGACGAGGGAAGCGGGGAACAATGAGCAGTTCTTC. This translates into CASSQATREAGNNEQFF.

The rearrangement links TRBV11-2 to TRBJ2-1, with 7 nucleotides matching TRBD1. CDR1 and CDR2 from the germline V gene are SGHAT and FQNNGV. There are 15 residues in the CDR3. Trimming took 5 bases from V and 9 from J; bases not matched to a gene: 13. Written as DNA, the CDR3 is TGTGCCAGCAGCCCCTTGAGCCTACAGGGGAGTGAGCAGTTCTTC. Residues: CASSPLSLQGSEQFF.

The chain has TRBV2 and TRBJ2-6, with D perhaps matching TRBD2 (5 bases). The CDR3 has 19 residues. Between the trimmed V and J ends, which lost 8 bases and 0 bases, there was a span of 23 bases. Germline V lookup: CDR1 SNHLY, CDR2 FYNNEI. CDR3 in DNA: TGTGCCAGCCTTGCCGAGAGGGCAGAAGTTTTCTCTGGGGCCAACGTCCTGACTTTC. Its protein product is CASLAERAEVFSGANVLTF. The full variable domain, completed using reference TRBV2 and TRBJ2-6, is EPEVTQTPSHQVTQMGQEVILRCVPISNHLYFYWYRQILGQKVEFLVSFYNNEISEKSEIFDDQFSVERPDGSNFTLKIRSTKLEDSAMYFCASLAERAEVFSGANVLTFGAGSRLTVL.

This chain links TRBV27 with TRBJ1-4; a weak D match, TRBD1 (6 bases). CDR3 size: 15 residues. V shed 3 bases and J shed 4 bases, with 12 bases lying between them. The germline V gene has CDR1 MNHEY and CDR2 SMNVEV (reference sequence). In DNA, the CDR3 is TGTGCCAGCAGTTTTAGCGGACAGAGTAATGAAAAACTGTTTTTT. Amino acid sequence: CASSFSGQSNEKLFF.

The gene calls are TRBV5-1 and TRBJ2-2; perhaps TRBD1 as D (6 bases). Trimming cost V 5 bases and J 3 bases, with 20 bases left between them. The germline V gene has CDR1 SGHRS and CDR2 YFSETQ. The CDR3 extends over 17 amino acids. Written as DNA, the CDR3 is TGCGCCAGCAGGTCAGACTTTGGCAGGGGTGACACCGGGGAGCTGTTTTTT. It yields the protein CASRSDFGRGDTGELFF.

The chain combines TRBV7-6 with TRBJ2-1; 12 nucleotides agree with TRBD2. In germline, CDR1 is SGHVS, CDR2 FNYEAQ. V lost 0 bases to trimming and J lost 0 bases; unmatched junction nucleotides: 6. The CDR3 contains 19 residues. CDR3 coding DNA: TGTGCCAGCAGCTTAGCCGATCTAGCGGGAGGGTCCTCCTACAATGAGCAGTTCTTC. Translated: CASSLADLAGGSSYNEQFF.